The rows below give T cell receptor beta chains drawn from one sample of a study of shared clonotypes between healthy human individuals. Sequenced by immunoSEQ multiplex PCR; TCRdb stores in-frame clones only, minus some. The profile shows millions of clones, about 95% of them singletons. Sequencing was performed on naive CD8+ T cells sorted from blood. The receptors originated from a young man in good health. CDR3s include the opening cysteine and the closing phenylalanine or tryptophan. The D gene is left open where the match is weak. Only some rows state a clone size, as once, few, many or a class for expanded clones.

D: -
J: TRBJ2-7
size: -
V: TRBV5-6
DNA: TGTGCCAGCAGCTTGCCCCCGCGGAACAACCCCTACGAGCAGTACTTC
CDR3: CASSLPPRNNPYEQYF

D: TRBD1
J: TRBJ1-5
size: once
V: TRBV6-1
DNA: TGTGCCAGCAGTGAGGGGACAGGGGGAAGCAATCAGCCCCAGCATTTT
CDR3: CASSEGTGGSNQPQHF

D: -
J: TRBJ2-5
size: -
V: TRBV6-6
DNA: TGTGCCAGCAGTTACAATCGTCAAGAGACCCAGTACTTC
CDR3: CASSYNRQETQYF

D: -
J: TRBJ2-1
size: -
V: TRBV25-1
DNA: TGTGCCAGCAGTGTCACGAATGAGCAGTTCTTC
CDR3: CASSVTNEQFF

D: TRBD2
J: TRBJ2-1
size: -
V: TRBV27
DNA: TGTGCCAGCAGTTTATCGCCTAGCGGGGGGACCAATGAGCAGTTCTTC
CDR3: CASSLSPSGGTNEQFF

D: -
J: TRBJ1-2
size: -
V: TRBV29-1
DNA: TGCAGCGTTGAGACTGATTATGGCTACACCTTC
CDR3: CSVETDYGYTF

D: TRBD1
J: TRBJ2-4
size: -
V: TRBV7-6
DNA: TGTGCCAGCAGCCTCGGAGTAAGGGGGCCGGTCGCCGAACAGTACTTC
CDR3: CASSLGVRGPVAEQYF

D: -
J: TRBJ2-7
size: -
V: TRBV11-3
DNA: TGTGCCAGCAGCTCACAAAAACTAGTCTGTCGGCAGTACTTC
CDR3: CASSSQKLVCRQYF

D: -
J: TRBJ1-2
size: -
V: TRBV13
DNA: TGTGCCAGCAGCCTGCCCCTTCAGGGAAACTATGGCTACACCTTC
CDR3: CASSLPLQGNYGYTF

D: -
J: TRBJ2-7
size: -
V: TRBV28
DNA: TGTGCCAGCAGTCAAGACCGGGTTCATCCTTCCGAGCAGTACTTC
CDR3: CASSQDRVHPSEQYF

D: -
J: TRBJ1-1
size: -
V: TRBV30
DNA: TGTGCCTGGAGTTCCGACCAAGAAGCTTTCTTT
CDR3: CAWSSDQEAFF

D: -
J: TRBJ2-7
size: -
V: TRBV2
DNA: TGTGCCAGCTTTTCCAATGACCGGGGGGCGCCGGGCGAGCAGTACTTC
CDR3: CASFSNDRGAPGEQYF

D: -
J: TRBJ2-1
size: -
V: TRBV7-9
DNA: TGTGCCAGCAGCTTAGCGAGCAGCTACAATGAGCAGTTCTTC
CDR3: CASSLASSYNEQFF

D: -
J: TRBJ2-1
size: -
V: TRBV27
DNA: TGTGCCAGCAGTTTAGCCAGGGACAATGAGCAGTTCTTC
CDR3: CASSLARDNEQFF

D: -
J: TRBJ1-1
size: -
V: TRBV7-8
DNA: TGTGCCAGCAGCTGGGGGCTGAACACTGAAGCTTTCTTT
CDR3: CASSWGLNTEAFF

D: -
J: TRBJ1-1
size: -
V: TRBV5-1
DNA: TGCGCCAGCAGCTTTGAGGGGTTGGGCACTGAAGCTTTCTTT
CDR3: CASSFEGLGTEAFF

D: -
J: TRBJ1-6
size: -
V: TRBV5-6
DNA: TGTGCCAGCAGCTTTGGGCAGGTCAATTCACCCCTCCACTTT
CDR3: CASSFGQVNSPLHF

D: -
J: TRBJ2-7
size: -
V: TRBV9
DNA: TGTGCCAGCAGCGGCGAAAGTTCCCTCTACGAGCAGTACTTC
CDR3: CASSGESSLYEQYF

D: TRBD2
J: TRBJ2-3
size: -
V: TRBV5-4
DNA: TGTGCCAGCAGCCCGCGACTAGCGGGGGGCGCAGATACGCAGTATTTT
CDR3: CASSPRLAGGADTQYF

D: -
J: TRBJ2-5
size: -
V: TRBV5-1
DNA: TGCGCCAGCAGCCCCCAGGACAGTCAAGAGACCCAGTACTTC
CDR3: CASSPQDSQETQYF

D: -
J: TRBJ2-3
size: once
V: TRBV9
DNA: TGTGCCAGCAGCGCCCACGGAGCGACAGATACGCAGTATTTT
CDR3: CASSAHGATDTQYF

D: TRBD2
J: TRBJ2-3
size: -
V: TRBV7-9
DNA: TGTGCCAGCAGCTCACTCCTAGCGGCCTCCACAGATACGCAGTATTTT
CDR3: CASSSLLAASTDTQYF

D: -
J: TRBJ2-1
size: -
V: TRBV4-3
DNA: TGCGCCAGCAGCCAAGATCGCGTGGGGAATGAGCAGTTCTTC
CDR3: CASSQDRVGNEQFF

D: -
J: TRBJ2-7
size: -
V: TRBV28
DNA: TGTGCCAGCAGTTTTTCCTTTGAGAGGGAGCAGTACTTC
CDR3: CASSFSFEREQYF

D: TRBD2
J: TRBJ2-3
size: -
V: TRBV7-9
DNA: TGTGCCAGCAGCGGAGAAGCGGGGGGCACAGATACGCAGTATTTT
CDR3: CASSGEAGGTDTQYF

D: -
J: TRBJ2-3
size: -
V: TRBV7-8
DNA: TGTGCCAGCAGTCTCTTGGGGCCCTTAGGGGGCACAGATACGCAGTATTTT
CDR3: CASSLLGPLGGTDTQYF

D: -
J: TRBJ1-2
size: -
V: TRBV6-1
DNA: TGTGCCAGCAGTGAAGCCGGCAATGACTATGGCTACACCTTC
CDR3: CASSEAGNDYGYTF

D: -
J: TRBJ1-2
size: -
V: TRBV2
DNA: TGTGCCAGCAAAGAAACGGGATTACAGGTTACTGGCTACACCTTC
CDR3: CASKETGLQVTGYTF

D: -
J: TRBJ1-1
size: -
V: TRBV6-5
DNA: TGTGCCAGCAGTAACCATGGACAGCTGAACACTGAAGCTTTCTTT
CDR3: CASSNHGQLNTEAFF

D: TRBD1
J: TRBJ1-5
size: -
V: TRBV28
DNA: TGTGCCAGCAGTTCCCGACAGGGCAGGGGCAATCAGCCCCAGCATTTT
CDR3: CASSSRQGRGNQPQHF

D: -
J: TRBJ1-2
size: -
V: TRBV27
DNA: TGTGCCAGCAGTTTCGACGGACCCTATGGCTACACCTTC
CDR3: CASSFDGPYGYTF

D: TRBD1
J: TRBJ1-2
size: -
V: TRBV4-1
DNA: TGCGCCAGCAGCCAAGACAGGGGGTTCTATGGCTACACCTTC
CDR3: CASSQDRGFYGYTF

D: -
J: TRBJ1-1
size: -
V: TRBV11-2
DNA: TGTGCCAGCAGCCTCGAGGCTTCCATGAACACTGAAGCTTTCTTT
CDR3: CASSLEASMNTEAFF

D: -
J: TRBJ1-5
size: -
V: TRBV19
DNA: TGTGCGGGGGGGCGGCAGGGAGGCCAGCCCCAGCATTTT
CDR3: CAGGRQGGQPQHF

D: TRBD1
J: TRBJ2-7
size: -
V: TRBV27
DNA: TGTGCCAGCAGACCGACAGGGGGCCCCTACGAGCAGTACTTC
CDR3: CASRPTGGPYEQYF

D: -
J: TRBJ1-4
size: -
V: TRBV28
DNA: TGTGCCAGCAGTTTCGGGTCTCACACCACCGCAACTAATGAAAAACTGTTTTTT
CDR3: CASSFGSHTTATNEKLFF

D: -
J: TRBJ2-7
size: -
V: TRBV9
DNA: TGTGCCAGCAGCGTGGCCCTCCTGGGCGGCGAGCAGTACTTC
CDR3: CASSVALLGGEQYF

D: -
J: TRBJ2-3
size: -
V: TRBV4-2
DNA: TGTGCCAGCAGCCATACGGGACCCTATAGCACAGATACGCAGTATTTT
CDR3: CASSHTGPYSTDTQYF

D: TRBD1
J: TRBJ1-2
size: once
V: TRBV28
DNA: TGTGCCAGCAGTTACGGGGGACAGGGGGCTTTCTATGGCTACACCTTC
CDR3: CASSYGGQGAFYGYTF

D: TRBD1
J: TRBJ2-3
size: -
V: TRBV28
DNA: TGTGCCAGCAGTTTATGGGACAGGGCGGCAGATACGCAGTATTTT
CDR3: CASSLWDRAADTQYF

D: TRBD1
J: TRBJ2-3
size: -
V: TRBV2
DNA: TGTGCCAGCAGGACCGGGACAGGGGTCGGAGATACGCAGTATTTT
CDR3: CASRTGTGVGDTQYF

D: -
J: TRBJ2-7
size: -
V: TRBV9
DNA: TGTGCCAGCAGCGTAGCTCCTACCTACGAGCAGTACTTC
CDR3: CASSVAPTYEQYF

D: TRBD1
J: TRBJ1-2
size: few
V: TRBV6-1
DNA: TGTGCCAGCAGCGTAGTGGGACAGCCTAACTATGGCTACACCTTC
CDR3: CASSVVGQPNYGYTF

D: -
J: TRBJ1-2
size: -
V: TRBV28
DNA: TGTGCCAGCAGTTTAAGAAGCACGGGGACCTTTTGGGGCTACACCTTC
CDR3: CASSLRSTGTFWGYTF

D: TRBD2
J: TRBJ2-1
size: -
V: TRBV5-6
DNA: TGTGCCAGCAGCGGGACTAGCGGATACAATGAGCAGTTCTTC
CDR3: CASSGTSGYNEQFF

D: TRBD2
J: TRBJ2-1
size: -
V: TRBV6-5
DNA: TGTGCCAGCAGTTATAATAGCGGGGTCAATGAGCAGTTCTTC
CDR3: CASSYNSGVNEQFF

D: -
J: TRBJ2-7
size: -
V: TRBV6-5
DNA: TGTGCCAGCAGGACCTCCGGGGTCAGGGTCTACGAGCAGTACTTC
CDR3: CASRTSGVRVYEQYF

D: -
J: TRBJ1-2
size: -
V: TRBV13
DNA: TGTGCCAGCAGCTTAGTGGCCGGGAACTATGGCTACACCTTC
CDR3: CASSLVAGNYGYTF

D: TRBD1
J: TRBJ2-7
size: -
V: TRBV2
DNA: TGTGCCAGCAGTGACTCGGACAGGGCGGGCTACGAGCAGTACTTC
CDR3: CASSDSDRAGYEQYF

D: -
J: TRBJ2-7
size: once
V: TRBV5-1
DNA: TGCGCCAGCAGCCTCGACTCAGGGACCCCCTCCTACGAGCAGTACTTC
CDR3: CASSLDSGTPSYEQYF

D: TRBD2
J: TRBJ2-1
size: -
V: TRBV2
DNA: TGTGCCAGCAGGATAGCGGGGGGGTCCTACAATGAGCAGTTCTTC
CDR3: CASRIAGGSYNEQFF

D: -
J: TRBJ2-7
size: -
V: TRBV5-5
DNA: TGTGCCAGCAGCACAGGGTACGAGCAGTACTTC
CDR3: CASSTGYEQYF

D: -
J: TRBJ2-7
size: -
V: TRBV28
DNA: TGTGCCAGCAGTTTAATGGGCGGCGAGCAGTACTTC
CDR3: CASSLMGGEQYF

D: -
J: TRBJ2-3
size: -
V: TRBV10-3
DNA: TGTGCCATCAGTGAGTCGGAGGTTAGCACAGATACGCAGTATTTT
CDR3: CAISESEVSTDTQYF

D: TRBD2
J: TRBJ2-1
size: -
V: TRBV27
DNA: TGTGCCAGCAGTCCTCACGCCCTAGCGGGAGGCTACAATGAGCAGTTCTTC
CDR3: CASSPHALAGGYNEQFF

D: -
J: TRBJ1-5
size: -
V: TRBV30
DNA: TGTGCCTGGAGTGTCTCTGTCGGGGCGCCGGAAAATCAGCCCCAGCATTTT
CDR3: CAWSVSVGAPENQPQHF